A selection of T cell receptor beta chains follows, all from one sample in a study of blood T cell repertoires in COVID-19. TCRdb's copy holds only in-frame clones and misses some; the assay was immunoSEQ multiplex PCR. The table includes about 81,000 clones, more than 85% detected once. The sequencing input was PBMCs or T cells enriched from blood (not recorded which). These receptors all stem from a woman aged 45-60 years with acute COVID-19. Both conserved end residues are part of each CDR3. Fields, in order: D gene, V gene, J gene, CDR3 protein. A D gene is named only where the DNA matches it firmly.

NA	TRBV11-3	TRBJ2-7	CASSFNRIPSYEQYF
NA	TRBV7-6	TRBJ1-5	CASSLGQKVSNQPQHF
TRBD1	TRBV9	TRBJ1-2	CASSGQGGYGYTF
NA	TRBV5-4	TRBJ2-3	CASSLSGSTDTQYF
NA	TRBV7-2	TRBJ2-5	CASSLEGWQETQYF
NA	TRBV13	TRBJ2-1	CASSLGRTYNEQFF
NA	TRBV12-1	TRBJ2-2	CASRLEGLVGTGELFF
NA	TRBV4-3	TRBJ1-3	CASSPEPKRGNTIYF
TRBD1	TRBV19	TRBJ2-2	CASSADRGDTGELFF
NA	TRBV3-1/TRBV3-2	TRBJ1-1	CASSFARGAGAFF
NA	TRBV6-5	TRBJ2-5	CASSSHGRGRQETQYF
TRBD1	TRBV7-9	TRBJ2-6	CASSFYLGQGANVLTF
NA	TRBV7-2	TRBJ2-6	CASSPYLARGANVLTF
NA	TRBV3-1/TRBV3-2	TRBJ2-1	CASSHQRGSAQFF
TRBD1	TRBV3-1/TRBV3-2	TRBJ1-6	CASSQGGQGRSPLHF
NA	TRBV6-1	TRBJ2-1	CASSDSVVSYNEQFF
NA	TRBV5-1	TRBJ2-3	CASSSDTDTQYF
TRBD1	TRBV10-3	TRBJ2-2	CAISRTGSTGELFF
NA	TRBV3-1/TRBV3-2	TRBJ1-2	CASSQEEASRLSGYTF
NA	TRBV30	TRBJ2-1	CAWSGGYEQFF
NA	TRBV4-3	TRBJ2-7	CASSQVTGIHEQYF
NA	TRBV7-9	TRBJ1-3	CASSSGHSGNTIYF
TRBD1	TRBV2	TRBJ1-1	CASTRDRDSNTEAFF
TRBD1	TRBV2	TRBJ2-7	CASRGGQIEQYF
NA	TRBV30	TRBJ2-7	CAWSSGRNYEQYF
NA	TRBV5-1	TRBJ1-6	CASSLAGETNSPLHF
TRBD2	TRBV24-1	TRBJ2-1	CATSDSTSGSVHEQFF
NA	TRBV7-9	TRBJ2-7	CASSLETVYEQYF